The 9 T cell receptor beta chains presented below share a single source sample, sequenced in a study of blood T cell repertoires in COVID-19. Here immunoSEQ multiplex PCR was the method, and the copy in TCRdb shows in-frame clones only, minus some. This table holds more than 200,000 clones, 88% found once. Sequencing used peripheral blood. Source of these receptors: an elderly man with acute or convalescent COVID-19.

V and J are TRBV10-3 and TRBJ2-7; D is possibly TRBD1 (5 bases). Germline CDR1 is ENHRY and CDR2 is SYGVKD. The CDR3 is made up of 14 amino acids. V was clipped by 1 base and J by 6 bases, with 13 bases between them. The CDR3 sequence is CAISELPGQGEQYF. Written as DNA, the CDR3 is TGTGCCATCAGTGAGTTACCCGGACAAGGCGAGCAGTACTTC.

The chain combines TRBV11-1 with TRBJ1-1, with D perhaps matching TRBD1 (5 bases). The CDR3 is made up of 13 amino acids. Trimming shortened V by 3 bases and J by 11 bases, and 16 bases separated the two germline ends. Germline V gene lookup returns CDR1 SGHAT and CDR2 FQDESV (reference sequence). CDR3: CASSFNPTVGAFF. CDR3 sequence (DNA): TGTGCCAGCAGCTTTAACCCGACAGTCGGGGCTTTCTTT.

The V call is TRBV2, the J call TRBJ2-1; D may be TRBD1 (6 bases). This CDR3 region has 13 residues. The germline V gene encodes CDR1 SNHLY and CDR2 FYNNEI. Deletions cut 8 bases from V and 2 bases from J, with 10 bases between. The CDR3 protein is CASRRGTYNEQFF. CDR3 nucleotides: TGTGCCAGCCGCAGGGGAACCTACAATGAGCAGTTCTTC.

In this sample, this clone turned up once. This chain joins TRBV10-3 and TRBJ1-1; no clear D. Germline V gene data show CDR1 as ENHRY and CDR2 as SYGVKD. CDR3 length: 14 amino acids. The V gene lost 4 bases and the J gene lost 5 bases, with 14 bases spanning the gap. The CDR3: CAISVGREGTEAFF. In DNA, the CDR3 is TGTGCCATCAGTGTTGGGAGGGAAGGAACTGAAGCTTTCTTT.

The chain has TRBV29-1 and TRBJ2-1; D is possibly TRBD2 (6 bases). The germline V gene has CDR1 SQVTM and CDR2 ANQGSEA. The CDR3 has 13 residues. The V and J ends lost 4 bases and 5 bases respectively, with 12 bases between them. The CDR3 coding sequence is TGCAGCGTTGGGAAGGGGAGGCACAATGAGCAGTTCTTC. The encoded protein is CSVGKGRHNEQFF.

This chain uses TRBV7-2 with TRBJ2-1; 9 nucleotides line up with TRBD2. The CDR3 length is 16 residues. V trimming: 5 bases; J trimming: 6 bases; junction bases outside the gene matches: 11. Per germline, CDR1 SGHTA and CDR2 FQGNSA. The CDR3 DNA reads as TGTGCCAGCAGCCCCCGGGTTAGCGGGAGTACCAATGAGCAGTTCTTC. Translated: CASSPRVSGSTNEQFF.

The chain carries TRBV9 and TRBJ2-1; 9 nucleotides align to TRBD2. The CDR3 covers 15 residues. The germline CDR1 and CDR2 sequences are SGDLS and YYNGEE. V shed 0 bases, J shed 3 bases, and the junction held 1 base outside the gene matches. The CDR3 sequence: CASSVGGRGYNEQFF. In DNA form, the CDR3 reads TGTGCCAGCAGCGTAGGCGGGAGGGGCTACAATGAGCAGTTCTTC.

V and J are TRBV3-1 (or the pseudogene TRBV3-2) and TRBJ2-1; TRBD2 matches at 12 bases. Germline V gives CDR1 LGHDT, CDR2 YNNKEL (reference sequence). J gave up 7 bases and V 5 bases, and 9 bases lay outside the gene matches. CDR3 length equals 16 residues. The CDR3 is CASSSSGTSGSNEQFF. CDR3 nucleotide sequence: TGTGCCAGCAGCTCGTCCGGGACTAGCGGGTCAAATGAGCAGTTCTTC.

The rearrangement links TRBV29-1 to TRBJ1-4, with 10 bases fitting TRBD1. The germline CDR1 and CDR2 sequences are SQVTM and ANQGSEA. Trimming at V came to 7 bases and at J to 5 bases, leaving 4 bases not matched to a gene. This CDR3 spans 13 amino acids. CDR3 in amino acids: CSARTGGNEKLFF. The DNA of the CDR3 is TGCAGCGCACGGACAGGGGGAAATGAAAAACTGTTTTTT.